This T cell receptor beta chain emerged from a study of siplizumab effects on memory and regulatory T cells. Clones were sequenced by immunoSEQ multiplex PCR, and TCRdb holds only the in-frame ones, with some missing. This sample has 70,000 or so clones, with about 89% found just once. This CDR3 spans 13 amino acids. The germline V and J ends were trimmed by 2 bases and 6 bases, with 11 bases remaining between them. Germline V CDR1 and CDR2: MNHNY, SVGAGI (reference sequence). With respect to this clone: The antigen remains unidentified.

Overall study results and limits: Siplizumab cultures yielded proliferating Tregs whose suppressive function was not confirmed. Of the proliferating CD4+ or CD8+ clones, roughly 75-96% lacked a naive or memory phenotype that could be assigned. Among mappable alloreactive CD4+ clones, the Treg-derived fraction averaged 68.8% with siplizumab versus less than 35% in controls.

The chain employs TRBV6-6 and TRBJ2-7; D remains ambiguous. The clonotype comes from a human donor in good health. Sample: CD8+ T cells sorted from blood. CDR3 sequence: CASSYQQSPEQYF. CDR3 bases: TGTGCCAGCAGTTACCAGCAGTCACCCGAGCAGTACTTC.